This T cell receptor beta chain was sequenced during a study of OX40 agonist ivuxolimab in advanced cancers. The CDR3 is made up of 16 amino acids. In germline, CDR1 is SSHAT, CDR2 FNYEAQ (reference sequence). Blood was sampled at baseline, cycle 4 day 1, and cycle 7 day 1. Repertoires were generated with immunoSEQ multiplex PCR, while TCRdb's copy carries only in-frame clones and drops some. The table has about 58,000 clones, less than 85% seen once; the top ten hold approximately 3.1%. Notes on this clone: An end of the junction does not agree with germline; a read error may underlie this.

The chain joins TRBV7-7 to TRBJ2-3; 14 bases map to TRBD2. The material sequenced was CD4+ or CD8+ T cells sorted from blood, taken in a trial of the OX40 agonist ivuxolimab. The clonotype comes from an adult with an advanced solid tumor such as melanoma, head and neck, liver or kidney cancer. CDR3 DNA sequence: TGTGCTAGCAGCCTGGGACTAGCGGGGGCCCTAGATACGCAGTATTTT. Translation gives CASSLGLAGALDTQYF.